A selection of T cell receptor beta chains follows, all from one sample in a study of post-analysis software for immune sequencing data. TCRdb analysed the PCR reads with MiXCR anew, one entry per CDR3 protein. The profile shows some 890,000 distinct CDR3 sequences, approximately 57% of them singletons. Sequenced material: blood. The origin of the receptors is a girl aged 10 to 17 with multiple sclerosis. Both conserved end residues are part of each CDR3.

v_gene: TRBV6-1
j_gene: NA
CDR3aa: CASSERTGRVYEQYF

v_gene: TRBV5-1
j_gene: TRBJ2-5
CDR3aa: CASSVSGTTQETQYF

v_gene: TRBV20-1
j_gene: TRBJ2-5
CDR3aa: CSAGDRGVETQYF

v_gene: TRBV29-1
j_gene: TRBJ2-7
CDR3aa: CSVAGGEQYF

v_gene: TRBV29-1
j_gene: TRBJ1-4
CDR3aa: CSVAPAGGEKLFF

v_gene: TRBV6-5
j_gene: TRBJ2-1
CDR3aa: CASRDVSGLTQQFF

v_gene: TRBV5-1
j_gene: TRBJ2-5
CDR3aa: CASSWARGVQETQYF

v_gene: TRBV4-1
j_gene: TRBJ1-2
CDR3aa: CASSQGQGFGYTF

v_gene: TRBV6-5
j_gene: TRBJ2-5
CDR3aa: CASSYSQGAYERYF

v_gene: TRBV4-1
j_gene: TRBJ2-1
CDR3aa: CASSQAPVTYNEQFF

v_gene: TRBV20-1
j_gene: TRBJ2-5
CDR3aa: CSAIGRAGQMETQYF

v_gene: TRBV7-2
j_gene: TRBJ2-7
CDR3aa: CASSPPVDEQYF

v_gene: TRBV20-1
j_gene: TRBJ2-1
CDR3aa: CSADPLPNEQFF

v_gene: TRBV20-1
j_gene: TRBJ2-1
CDR3aa: CSARDLMVNEQFF

v_gene: TRBV18
j_gene: TRBJ2-1
CDR3aa: CASSPPGTYNEQFF

v_gene: TRBV15
j_gene: TRBJ1-5
CDR3aa: CATSSPPPNQPQHF

v_gene: TRBV30
j_gene: TRBJ2-7
CDR3aa: CAWSETRRGGEQYF

v_gene: TRBV7-3
j_gene: TRBJ2-7
CDR3aa: CASSLTYPGEQYF

v_gene: TRBV5-5
j_gene: TRBJ2-2
CDR3aa: CASSLSGIMSGELFF

v_gene: TRBV5-1
j_gene: TRBJ1-4
CDR3aa: CASSHGPLLATNEKLFF

v_gene: TRBV20-1
j_gene: TRBJ2-1
CDR3aa: CSARGQAASYNEQFF

v_gene: TRBV11-2
j_gene: TRBJ2-3
CDR3aa: CASSPLDTQYF

v_gene: TRBV7-2
j_gene: TRBJ2-2
CDR3aa: CASSSPNTGELFF

v_gene: TRBV20-1
j_gene: TRBJ1-2
CDR3aa: CSAKTGNGWNGYTF

v_gene: TRBV29-1
j_gene: TRBJ2-7
CDR3aa: CSVAGRTMGEQYF

v_gene: TRBV5-1
j_gene: TRBJ1-1
CDR3aa: CASSVEGRRLGLNTEAFF

v_gene: TRBV9
j_gene: TRBJ2-1
CDR3aa: CASSVVFLGEQFF

v_gene: TRBV5-1
j_gene: TRBJ2-4
CDR3aa: CASSLRRQSAGRNIQYF

v_gene: TRBV5-1
j_gene: TRBJ2-1
CDR3aa: CASSTRWEQFF

v_gene: TRBV7-9
j_gene: TRBJ2-1
CDR3aa: CASSASGGYNEQFF